One sample yielded the 5 T cell receptor beta chains listed below, sequenced in a study of tumor-infiltrating lymphocytes in localized non-small cell lung cancer. Sequencing used immunoSEQ multiplex PCR; TCRdb keeps in-frame clones, though not all of them. The sample lists around 21,000 clones, roughly 80% seen once, with around 3.4% in the top ten. Sequences were obtained from lung tumor tissue. Receptors originate from a human donor with non-small cell lung cancer.

The V and J genes are TRBV15 and TRBJ2-5; D is unclear. The CDR3 length is 12 residues. Trimming took 0 bases from V and 5 from J, leaving 4 bases between them. CDR1 is LNHNV and CDR2 is YYDKDF in the germline V gene (reference sequence). For the CDR3, the DNA is TGTGCCACCAGCAGAGATAGGGAGACCCAGTACTTC. Its translation is CATSRDRETQYF.

V usage is TRBV28 and J usage is TRBJ2-7; perhaps TRBD1 as D (6 bases). This CDR3 has 14 amino acids. Deletions cut 8 bases from V and 0 bases from J, with 14 bases between. Per the germline V gene, CDR1 is MDHEN and CDR2 is SYDVKM. CDR3 coding DNA: TGTGCCAGCCAAAGACAGGCCCACTCCTACGAGCAGTACTTC. Translated: CASQRQAHSYEQYF.

The chain combines TRBV5-5 with TRBJ1-4, with 8 bases lining up with TRBD1. J lost 8 bases, V lost 4 bases, and 7 bases had no gene match. Germline lookup yields CDR1 SGHKS and CDR2 YYEKEE (reference sequence). The CDR3 length is 14 residues. CDR3 residues: CASSRQGAGEKLFF. Here the CDR3 DNA reads TGTGCCAGCAGCCGGCAGGGGGCAGGGGAAAAACTGTTTTTT.

This chain uses TRBV5-1 with TRBJ1-1; D not certain. The V gene's germline CDR1 is SGHRS and CDR2 YFSETQ. Trimming took off 1 base at V and 1 base at J, with 14 bases between the two ends. There are 16 residues in the CDR3. The CDR3 nucleotides are TGCGCCAGCAGCTTGTCACCGGGCTTGGGGAACACTGAAGCTTTCTTT. Translated, it gives CASSLSPGLGNTEAFF.

On this clone itself: The same CDR3 can be traced to other DNA sequences in this sample. The chain combines TRBV29-1 with TRBJ2-7; D is perhaps TRBD1 (6 bases). This CDR3 spans 12 amino acids. Germline CDR1 is SQVTM and CDR2 is ANQGSEA. V lost 6 bases, J lost 4 bases, and 13 bases lay in between. The CDR3 region has the DNA TGCAGCGTGGGGGCCCCTAGTTACGAGCAGTACTTC. Translating it yields CSVGAPSYEQYF.